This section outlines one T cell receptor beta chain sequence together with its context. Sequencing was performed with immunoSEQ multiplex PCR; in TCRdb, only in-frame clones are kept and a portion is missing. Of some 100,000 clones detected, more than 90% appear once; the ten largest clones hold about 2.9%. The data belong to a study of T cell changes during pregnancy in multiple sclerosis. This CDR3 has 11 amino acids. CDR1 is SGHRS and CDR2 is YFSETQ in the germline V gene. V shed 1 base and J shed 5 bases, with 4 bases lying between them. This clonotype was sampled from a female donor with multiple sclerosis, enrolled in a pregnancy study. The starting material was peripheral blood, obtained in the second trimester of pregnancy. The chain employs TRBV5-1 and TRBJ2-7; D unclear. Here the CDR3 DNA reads TGCGCCAGCAGCTTGTATAACGAGCAGTACTTC. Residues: CASSLYNEQYF. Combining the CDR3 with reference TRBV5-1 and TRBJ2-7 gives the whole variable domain KAGVTQTPRYLIKTRGQQVTLSCSPISGHRSVSWYQQTPGQGLQFLFEYFSETQRNKGNFPGRFSGRQFSNSRSEMNVSTLELGDSALYLCASSLYNEQYFGPGTRLTVT.